The 7 T cell receptor beta chains given below trace back to one sample, sequenced in a study of blood T cell repertoires in COVID-19. Libraries were prepared by immunoSEQ multiplex PCR; TCRdb keeps only in-frame clonotypes and omits some of them. Of 150,000 to 200,000 clones listed, 82% are singletons. Sequenced: peripheral blood. The receptors here all came from a woman aged 60 to 75 with COVID-19, enrolled during active disease.

This clone was seen a handful of times. This rearrangement joins TRBV7-6 to TRBJ1-4, with 7 bases aligning to TRBD1. The J segment lost 0 bases and the V segment lost 2 bases, leaving 3 bases of the junction unmatched. Germline CDR1 is SGHVS and CDR2 is FNYEAQ. This CDR3 has 16 amino acids. The CDR3 region is CASSLLGGPTNEKLFF. The CDR3 DNA sequence: TGTGCCAGCAGCTTACTAGGGGGCCCAACTAATGAAAAACTGTTTTTT.

The chain links TRBV25-1 to TRBJ1-6, with D uncertain. Trimming shortened V by 3 bases and J by 6 bases, and 9 bases separated the two germline ends. CDR3 length: 14 amino acids. Germline-derived CDR1 and CDR2 are MGHDK and SYGVNS. The CDR3 coding sequence is TGTGCCAGCAGTGAGATCTACGGTAATTCACCCCTCCACTTT. It codes for CASSEIYGNSPLHF.

This chain links TRBV2 with TRBJ1-4; 7 bases match TRBD1. The CDR3 covers 15 residues. V shed 6 bases and J 0 bases; nucleotides not matched to a gene: 4. The germline gives CDR1 SNHLY, CDR2 FYNNEI. The CDR3 here is CASRGDRSTNEKLFF. The CDR3 region has the DNA TGTGCCAGCAGGGGGGACAGATCAACTAATGAAAAACTGTTTTTT.

This rearrangement joins TRBV18 to TRBJ2-7, with TRBD2 matching over 9 bases. The CDR3 runs 14 residues. Germline V gene sequence: CDR1 KGHSH, CDR2 LQKENI. J was trimmed by 2 bases and V by 3 bases; bases with no gene match: 2. The CDR3 coding sequence is TGTGCCAGCTCACCGGCTAGCGGGACCTACGAGCAGTACTTC. As protein: CASSPASGTYEQYF.

The V and J genes are TRBV7-9 and TRBJ2-7, with 9 bases matching TRBD2. The CDR3 is made up of 14 amino acids. Germline V CDR1 and CDR2: SEHNR, FQNEAQ (reference sequence). Germline trimming cut 3 bases from V and 3 bases from J; bases unmatched to any gene: 3. The CDR3 nucleotides are TGTGCCAGCAGCTTGACTAGCGGAGGCTACGAGCAGTACTTC. Translation gives CASSLTSGGYEQYF.

V usage is TRBV6-6 and J usage is TRBJ1-4; 7 nucleotides line up with TRBD1. The CDR3 totals 16 residues. V dropped 2 bases and J dropped 7; count of bases not matched to a gene: 10. CDR1 is MNHNY, CDR2 SVGAGI, per germline (reference sequence). CDR3 amino acids: CASSYPTGDGSEKLFF. CDR3 DNA sequence: TGTGCCAGCAGTTACCCCACAGGGGACGGAAGTGAAAAACTGTTTTTT.

The chain is built from TRBV18 and TRBJ2-7; a possible D gene is TRBD2 (6 bases). Between the trimmed V and J ends, which lost 0 bases and 9 bases, there was a span of 15 bases. From germline, CDR1 is KGHSH and CDR2 LQKENI. There are 14 residues in the CDR3. This chain's CDR3 is CASSPPLGGSAQYF. CDR3 DNA: TGTGCCAGCTCACCACCGTTGGGGGGAAGTGCGCAGTACTTC.